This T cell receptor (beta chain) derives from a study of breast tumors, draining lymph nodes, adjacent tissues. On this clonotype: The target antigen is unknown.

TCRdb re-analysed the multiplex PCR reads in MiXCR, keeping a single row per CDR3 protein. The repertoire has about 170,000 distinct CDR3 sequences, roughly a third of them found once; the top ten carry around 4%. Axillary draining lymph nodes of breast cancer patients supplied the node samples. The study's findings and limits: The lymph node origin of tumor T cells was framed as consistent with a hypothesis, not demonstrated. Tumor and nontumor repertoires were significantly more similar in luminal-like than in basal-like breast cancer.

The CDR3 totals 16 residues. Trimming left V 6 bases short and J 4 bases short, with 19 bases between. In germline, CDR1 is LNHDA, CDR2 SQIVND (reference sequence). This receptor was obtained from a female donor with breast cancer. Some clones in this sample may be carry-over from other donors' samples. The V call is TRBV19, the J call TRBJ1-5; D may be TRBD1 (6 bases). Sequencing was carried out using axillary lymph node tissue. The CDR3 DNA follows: TGTGCCAGTAGCAGCGGGACACGGAGTGGAAATCAGCCCCAGCATTTT. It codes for CASSSGTRSGNQPQHF.